This TCR beta chain comes out of a study of blood T cell repertoires in COVID-19. Measured with immunoSEQ multiplex PCR; TCRdb has only the in-frame clones, and not every one. The sample records 170,000 or so clones, less than 90% being singletons. Enrolled during active infection, Seattle patients were then followed longitudinally. The receptor was isolated from a woman in her 70s with COVID-19, enrolled during active disease. Sequencing was done on a sample of peripheral blood.

CDR3 bases: TGTGCCAGCACCAAAGTCCGGACTAACACTTACAATGAGCAGTTCTTC. Amino acids: CASTKVRTNTYNEQFF. J is TRBJ2-1 and V is TRBV27; maybe TRBD2 (6 bases). CDR1 and CDR2 from the germline V gene are MNHEY and SMNVEV (reference sequence). The V gene lost 7 bases and the J gene lost 4 bases, with 20 bases spanning the gap. The CDR3 spans 16 residues.